The rows below give T cell receptor beta chains drawn from one sample of a study of control samples from healthy donors and cancer patients. Data came from immunoSEQ multiplex PCR; TCRdb stores just in-frame clones and leaves some out. The sample has over 80,000 clones, around four fifths seen once; the top ten hold roughly 18%. The specimen sequenced was blood. These receptors were collected from a man aged 25 to 40 in good health. CDR3s include the opening cysteine and the closing phenylalanine or tryptophan. Fields, in order: J gene, V gene, CDR3 protein.

j_call: TRBJ1-6; v_call: TRBV4-1; cdr3_aa: CASSQDKEAYNSPLHF
j_call: TRBJ1-5; v_call: TRBV6-5; cdr3_aa: CASSSPGDNQPQHF
j_call: TRBJ1-4; v_call: TRBV13; cdr3_aa: CASSLRGTTGEKLFF
j_call: TRBJ1-1; v_call: TRBV13; cdr3_aa: CASSFRGTATTEAFF
j_call: TRBJ2-5; v_call: TRBV7-9; cdr3_aa: CASRQGAGETQYF
j_call: TRBJ2-5; v_call: TRBV6-5; cdr3_aa: CASSRGGETQYF
j_call: TRBJ1-2; v_call: TRBV30; cdr3_aa: CAWSVGAGGYTF
j_call: TRBJ1-2; v_call: TRBV12-3/TRBV12-4; cdr3_aa: CASSLAANYGYTF
j_call: TRBJ1-1; v_call: TRBV30; cdr3_aa: CAWNGPWPEAFF
j_call: TRBJ2-5; v_call: TRBV19; cdr3_aa: CASSISGRETQYF
j_call: TRBJ2-7; v_call: TRBV7-9; cdr3_aa: CASSLDSRDTSSYEQYF
j_call: TRBJ1-2; v_call: TRBV29-1; cdr3_aa: CSVDGDGRSTNYGYTF
j_call: TRBJ2-2; v_call: TRBV14; cdr3_aa: CASSLIRRTGGGTGELFF
j_call: TRBJ2-7; v_call: TRBV2; cdr3_aa: CASNFRGSYEQYF
j_call: TRBJ2-5; v_call: TRBV7-2; cdr3_aa: CASSLGLRRGPEETQYF
j_call: TRBJ2-1; v_call: TRBV5-4; cdr3_aa: CASSLDRGTYNEQFF
j_call: TRBJ2-2; v_call: TRBV11-2; cdr3_aa: CASSKEGQGANTGELFF
j_call: TRBJ1-3; v_call: TRBV11-1; cdr3_aa: CASSLSTSLQNTIYF
j_call: TRBJ1-1; v_call: TRBV7-2; cdr3_aa: CASSLEGVEAFF
j_call: TRBJ1-1; v_call: TRBV6-1; cdr3_aa: CASSERRGGTEAFF
j_call: TRBJ1-2; v_call: TRBV5-6; cdr3_aa: CASRKQGGYTF
j_call: TRBJ1-5; v_call: TRBV5-1; cdr3_aa: CASSLEAGSGQPQHF
j_call: TRBJ2-5; v_call: TRBV12-3/TRBV12-4; cdr3_aa: CASSLGETQYF
j_call: TRBJ2-3; v_call: TRBV19; cdr3_aa: CASSQGTDTQYF
j_call: TRBJ1-5; v_call: TRBV29-1; cdr3_aa: CSVADRAGSNQPQHF
j_call: TRBJ1-1; v_call: TRBV28; cdr3_aa: CASSPHSGSTEAFF
j_call: TRBJ1-4; v_call: TRBV28; cdr3_aa: CASSPNPGTGSTNEKLFF
j_call: TRBJ1-2; v_call: TRBV27; cdr3_aa: CASSMGDRPYGYTF
j_call: TRBJ2-5; v_call: TRBV3-1/TRBV3-2; cdr3_aa: CASSQDVTGGQTQYF
j_call: TRBJ1-5; v_call: TRBV5-1; cdr3_aa: CASSLGAGGGNQPQHF
j_call: TRBJ1-4; v_call: TRBV25-1; cdr3_aa: CASKPQGSGNEKLFF
j_call: TRBJ1-5; v_call: TRBV11-3; cdr3_aa: CASSLLNRVKGARSNQPQHF
j_call: TRBJ1-2; v_call: TRBV5-6; cdr3_aa: CASSLTGPNYGYTF
j_call: TRBJ1-1; v_call: TRBV29-1; cdr3_aa: CSVLPGVTEAFF
j_call: TRBJ2-7; v_call: TRBV29-1; cdr3_aa: CSVDQIAGGFSYEQYF